This T cell receptor beta chain came from a study of identical twins. Study-level points and caveats: Twin pairs' shared out-of-frame alpha sequences were enriched in low generation probability. A partial confounding effect on zero-insertion analyses could come from invariant MAIT and iNKT cells.

Through template switching, a universal primer site was introduced, and the cDNA contained unique molecular identifiers. A single record per CDR3 protein comes from TCRdb applying MiXCR to the 5' RACE reads. The sample records a few hundred thousand distinct CDR3 sequences, 7.5% to 10% being singletons. This clonotype has ten or more counts. Antigen unknown. The same specimen was also included in a second study, on yellow fever vaccine responses in identical twins.

Sequenced sample: PBMCs. This receptor was identified in a woman under 30 in good health.

The CDR3 coding sequence is TGCGCCAGCAGCCAAGATAGACTAGCCGCCTACAATGAGCAGTTCTTC. It encodes CASSQDRLAAYNEQFF. This chain joins TRBV4-3 and TRBJ2-1; 7 positions agree with TRBD2. The length of the CDR3 is 16 residues. The trim removed 0 bases at V and 2 bases at J, leaving 4 bases unmatched. Germline CDR1 is LGHNA and CDR2 is YSLEER.